The TCR beta chain under discussion was sequenced for a study of CD8+CD57+ T cells in acquired aplastic anemia. The template used for profiling TCR beta VDJ and CDR3 was genomic DNA. Via MiXCR, TCRdb re-called the reads, giving one row per CDR3 protein. Of 74,000 or so distinct CDR3 sequences in the sample, 45% to 60% are singletons; the top ten hold around 8%. With V trimmed by 4 bases and J by 8 bases, 5 bases remained unmatched. The CDR3 loop spans 15 amino acids. Per germline, CDR1 SGHDN and CDR2 FVKESK. This sequence originates from a human donor in good health, serving as a control. Sequences were obtained from sorted CD4+, CD8+, or CD8+CD57+ T cells (not recorded which) from PBMCs. The rearrangement uses TRBV14 and TRBJ2-2; 12 nucleotides align to TRBD2. The CDR3 protein is CASSLGLAGIGELFF. DNA for the CDR3: TGTGCCAGCAGCCTGGGACTAGCGGGTATTGGGGAGCTGTTTTTT.